Following are 30 T cell receptor beta chains from one sample sequenced in a study of T cells in Graves' hyperthyroidism and ophthalmopathy. TCR beta CDR3 region amplification was performed from RNA transcripts. The study used the HTBI primer set for a first-round RT-PCR of the TCR CDR3. TCRdb reprocessed the multiplex PCR reads via MiXCR and lists one record per CDR3 protein. Of about 270,000 distinct CDR3 sequences listed, less than 30% are singletons. The specimen sequenced was blood. Every receptor here comes from a man aged 35 to 55 with Graves' hyperthyroidism that later progressed to Graves' ophthalmopathy.

The rearrangement links TRBV6-2 or TRBV6-3 to TRBJ2-7, with a weak D call TRBD2 (5 bases). The germline V and J ends were trimmed by 4 bases and 3 bases, with 10 bases remaining between them. The CDR3 is 13 residues long. Germline lookup yields CDR1 MNHEY and CDR2 SVGEGT. The CDR3, as DNA: TGTGCCAGCAGTTCCCGGGAAAACTACGAGCAGTACTTC. Amino acid sequence: CASSSRENYEQYF.

This clonotype came up many times. V and J are TRBV12-3 or TRBV12-4 and TRBJ1-1; D ambiguous. This CDR3 is built from 12 residues. V gave up 6 bases and J gave up 6 bases, with 11 bases separating them. The CDR3 region has the DNA TGTGCCAGCAGCACACGACAAGCTGAAGCTTTCTTT. Translated, it gives CASSTRQAEAFF.

CDR3 bases: TGTGCCAGCAGCCGAAAGGGCAGGGGGGATAACGAGCAGTACTTC. Its translation: CASSRKGRGDNEQYF. This chain joins TRBV3-1 and TRBJ2-7; D is perhaps TRBD1 (7 bases). The V end lost 4 bases, the J end lost 5 bases, and 18 bases lay between the germline ends. Germline-derived CDR1 and CDR2 are LGHDT and YNNKEL (reference sequence). The CDR3 contains 15 residues.

The chain carries TRBV12-3 or TRBV12-4 and TRBJ1-1; the D gene is possibly TRBD1 (5 bases). This CDR3 is 15 amino acids long. Trimming removed 5 bases from V and 1 base from J, with 14 bases in between. CDR3 amino acids: CASSNRGAKNTEAFF. DNA for the CDR3: TGTGCCAGCAGTAACCGAGGGGCGAAGAACACTGAAGCTTTCTTT.

This clonotype was counted at least ten times. The genes are TRBV25-1 and TRBJ2-7, with TRBD1 matching 9 bases. The germline gives CDR1 MGHDK, CDR2 SYGVNS. Trimming at V came to 4 bases and at J to 3 bases, leaving 7 bases not matched to a gene. The CDR3 loop spans 15 amino acids. The CDR3 reads CASSAYGQGNYEQYF. The CDR3 nucleotides are TGTGCCAGCAGTGCCTACGGACAGGGGAACTACGAGCAGTACTTC.

This chain links TRBV6-5 with TRBJ2-1; D perhaps matches TRBD2 (5 bases). The V end lost 2 bases, the J end lost 5 bases, and 13 bases lay between the germline ends. Germline V gene sequence: CDR1 MNHEY, CDR2 SVGAGI. This CDR3 contains 15 residues. CDR3 DNA: TGTGCCAGCAGTTACGGAGAGGGAATAAACAATGAGCAGTTCTTC. Translation gives CASSYGEGINNEQFF.

The J gene is TRBJ1-1, the V gene TRBV5-4; D uncertain. The CDR3 runs 14 residues. The germline V gene has CDR1 SGHNT and CDR2 YYREEE (reference sequence). V was clipped by 0 bases and J by 6 bases, with 12 bases between them. The CDR3 protein is CASSLDRTPSEAFF. In DNA, the CDR3 is TGTGCCAGCAGCTTGGACAGAACACCCTCTGAAGCTTTCTTT.

The chain recombines TRBV15 with TRBJ2-7; no clear D. V was shortened by 0 bases and J by 2 bases, with 14 bases between the two germline ends. The CDR3 sequence is 16 residues long. Germline V gives CDR1 LNHNV, CDR2 YYDKDF (reference sequence). DNA of the CDR3: TGTGCCACCAGCAGAGATCCGATGGGGTCAGCCTACGAGCAGTACTTC. This encodes CATSRDPMGSAYEQYF.

This clonotype was seen repeatedly, ten times or more. The genes are TRBV20-1 and TRBJ2-5; a weak D match, TRBD1 (5 bases). The V gene lost 6 bases and the J gene lost 2 bases, with 16 bases spanning the gap. Germline values: CDR1 DFQATT, CDR2 SNEGSKA (reference sequence). The CDR3 has 14 residues. The CDR3 spells CSARTQGRQETQYF. Written as DNA, the CDR3 is TGCAGTGCGCGAACGCAGGGCCGACAAGAGACCCAGTACTTC.

This clonotype was detected ten times or more. The J gene is TRBJ2-7, the V gene TRBV5-1; D is undetermined. Germline V gives CDR1 SGHRS, CDR2 YFSETQ. V lost 0 bases to trimming and J lost 0 bases, with 7 bases between them. This CDR3 has 14 amino acids. The CDR3 DNA is TGCGCCAGCAGCTTGGCCACACACTCCTACGAGCAGTACTTC. This codes for CASSLATHSYEQYF. The full variable domain, completed using reference TRBV5-1 and TRBJ2-7, is KAGVTQTPRYLIKTRGQQVTLSCSPISGHRSVSWYQQTPGQGLQFLFEYFSETQRNKGNFPGRFSGRQFSNSRSEMNVSTLELGDSALYLCASSLATHSYEQYFGPGTRLTVT.

This clonotype turned up a few times. As DNA, the CDR3 is TGTGCCAGCAGCTTTAGCCCTCAGGGGGGACAGCCCCAGCATTTT. Amino acids: CASSFSPQGGQPQHF. The chain combines TRBV7-2 with TRBJ1-5, with 7 bases matching TRBD1. This CDR3 is built from 15 residues. Germline CDR1 is SGHTA and CDR2 is FQGNSA. Trimming removed 3 bases from V and 7 bases from J; junction bases left unmatched: 9.

This clonotype was detected ten times or more. This chain links TRBV29-1 with TRBJ2-5, with D tentatively TRBD2 (5 bases). Trimming took off 4 bases at V and 4 bases at J, with 13 bases between the two ends. Per germline, CDR1 SQVTM and CDR2 ANQGSEA. The CDR3 contains 13 residues. In DNA, the CDR3 is TGCAGCGTTGCCACCGGGGTAGGAGAGACCCAGTACTTC. Amino acids: CSVATGVGETQYF.

The CDR3 loop is CASSYLESTYF. For the CDR3, the DNA is TGTGCCAGCAGTTACCTGGAGAGCACGTACTTC. The chain has TRBV6-5 and TRBJ2-7; no definite D call. The germline V gene encodes CDR1 MNHEY and CDR2 SVGAGI. The CDR3 runs to 11 residues. Trimming took 2 bases from V and 12 from J, leaving 11 bases between them.

V is TRBV5-1 and J is TRBJ1-1; D unresolved. Between the trimmed V and J ends, which lost 3 bases and 4 bases, there was a span of 16 bases. The CDR3 covers 15 residues. Germline V gives CDR1 SGHRS, CDR2 YFSETQ. This CDR3 reads CASSSAEMDGTEAFF. CDR3 DNA sequence: TGCGCCAGCAGCTCGGCAGAAATGGACGGCACTGAAGCTTTCTTT.

This chain connects TRBV20-1 to TRBJ1-1, with 7 bases aligning to TRBD1. The CDR3 spans 14 residues. Trimming removed 0 bases from V and 6 bases from J; junction bases left unmatched: 7. The germline V gene has CDR1 DFQATT and CDR2 SNEGSKA (reference sequence). DNA for the CDR3: TGCAGTGCTAGAGATATGGCCACAGGGGCTGAAGCTTTCTTT. Residues: CSARDMATGAEAFF.

This clonotype has at least ten counts. The CDR3 spells CASRRTGGNYGYTF. Written as DNA, the CDR3 is TGTGCCAGCAGAAGGACAGGGGGAAACTATGGCTACACCTTC. The rearrangement uses TRBV6-5 and TRBJ1-2; 10 bases match TRBD1. The V gene end was trimmed by 6 bases and the J gene end by 2 bases; junction bases not matched to a gene: 3. The CDR3 is 14 amino acids. Per the germline V gene, CDR1 is MNHEY and CDR2 is SVGAGI.

There are many counts of this clonotype. The rearrangement joins TRBV12-3 or TRBV12-4 to TRBJ2-5; possibly TRBD2 for D (6 bases). V shed 6 bases and J shed 3 bases, with 11 bases lying between them. This CDR3 has 13 amino acids. CDR3 sequence: CASRWTGEETQYF. The CDR3 DNA follows: TGTGCCAGCAGGTGGACGGGAGAAGAGACCCAGTACTTC.

This clonotype occurred many times. V and J are TRBV12-3 or TRBV12-4 and TRBJ2-7, with 10 bases lining up with TRBD2. The length of the CDR3 is 17 residues. The V and J ends lost 3 bases and 4 bases, in that order; junction bases with no gene match: 12. Here the CDR3 DNA reads TGTGCCAGCAGTTTCCCGGCTAGCGGGAGTAGGTCATACGAGCAGTACTTC. It is translated as CASSFPASGSRSYEQYF.

Many counts were recorded for this clonotype. This rearrangement joins TRBV29-1 to TRBJ1-2, with TRBD1 matching over 7 bases. The CDR3 is 13 residues long. The V and J ends lost 5 bases and 3 bases, in that order; junction bases with no gene match: 6. Germline CDR1 and CDR2: SQVTM and ANQGSEA. This CDR3 reads CSVRTGLDYGYTF. DNA for the CDR3: TGCAGCGTTCGGACAGGACTAGACTATGGCTACACCTTC.

This clonotype was counted ten times or more. V usage is TRBV14 and J usage is TRBJ2-7, with D perhaps matching TRBD1 or TRBD2 (5 bases each). Per germline, CDR1 SGHDN and CDR2 FVKESK. The CDR3 totals 14 residues. V lost 2 bases and J 3 bases, leaving 11 bases between the germline ends. CDR3 sequence: CASSQSQGRYEQYF. CDR3 nucleotide sequence: TGTGCCAGCAGCCAATCCCAGGGACGCTACGAGCAGTACTTC.

The chain carries TRBV19 and TRBJ2-7; 10 bases are shared with TRBD2. Germline CDR1 is LNHDA and CDR2 is SQIVND (reference sequence). The ends lost 10 bases at V and 5 bases at J; junction bases unmatched: 8. The length of the CDR3 is 13 residues. In nucleotides, the CDR3 is TGTGCCACGCGAGCGGGAGGGCCCCACGAGCAGTACTTC. It yields the protein CATRAGGPHEQYF.

The chain joins TRBV5-5 to TRBJ1-5; tentative D call: TRBD1 (6 bases). From germline, CDR1 is SGHKS and CDR2 YYEKEE (reference sequence). Trimming took off 4 bases at V and 5 bases at J, with 16 bases between the two ends. CDR3 length: 15 amino acids. CDR3 coding DNA: TGTGCCAGCAGCGATATACAGGGAGTTCATCAGCCCCAGCATTTT. Protein: CASSDIQGVHQPQHF.

The table lists this clonotype with many counts. The chain employs TRBV7-9 and TRBJ2-2, with 12 positions matching TRBD2. The germline CDR1 and CDR2 sequences are SEHNR and FQNEAQ (reference sequence). The CDR3 loop spans 17 amino acids. Germline trimming cut 8 bases from V and 7 bases from J; bases unmatched to any gene: 14. CDR3 residues: CASRPSGLAGIGGELFF. In nucleotides, the CDR3 is TGTGCCAGCCGACCATCAGGACTAGCGGGAATCGGCGGGGAGCTGTTTTTT.

The gene calls are TRBV9 and TRBJ1-1; D gene unclear. This CDR3 comprises 16 residues. Trimming took off 4 bases at V and 10 bases at J, with 26 bases between the two ends. Germline loops: CDR1 SGDLS, CDR2 YYNGEE. DNA for the CDR3: TGTGCCAGCAGCCCGTCCTCGCGGGTTGAGGTGATTGGAGCTTTCTTT. This codes for CASSPSSRVEVIGAFF.

This clonotype has a count of ten or more. This sequence joins TRBV7-9 and TRBJ2-7; the match to TRBD2 covers 9 bases. CDR1 is SEHNR, CDR2 FQNEAQ, per germline (reference sequence). The CDR3 totals 13 residues. The J segment lost 4 bases and the V segment lost 9 bases, leaving 7 bases of the junction unmatched. The CDR3 bases are TGTGCCAGTACCCCTAGCGGGGAGTACGAGCAGTACTTC. Its protein is CASTPSGEYEQYF.

This clonotype was picked up many times. The chain combines TRBV6-5 with TRBJ2-7; D uncertain. This CDR3 has 13 residues. Germline V gives CDR1 MNHEY, CDR2 SVGAGI. V lost 7 bases, J lost 2 bases, and 12 bases lay in between. The CDR3: CASTSGPTYEQYF. CDR3 coding DNA: TGTGCCAGCACCTCCGGTCCAACCTACGAGCAGTACTTC.

V gene TRBV6-5 combines with J gene TRBJ2-7; possibly TRBD1 for D (5 bases). Germline CDR1 is MNHEY and CDR2 is SVGAGI. The CDR3 loop spans 15 amino acids. V was trimmed by 4 bases and J by 0 bases, leaving 13 bases between them. CDR3 coding DNA: TGTGCCAGCAGTTCCGACAGCATCAGCTCCTACGAGCAGTACTTC. Protein: CASSSDSISSYEQYF.

In its sample, this clonotype was seen a few times. V gene TRBV5-1 combines with J gene TRBJ1-2; D is possibly TRBD1 (6 bases). V lost 4 bases and J lost 2, with 24 bases in between. Germline V lookup: CDR1 SGHRS, CDR2 YFSETQ. This CDR3 is built from 18 residues. The DNA of the CDR3 is TGCGCCAGCAGCGGTAGAGGGTGGTCGACAGGAAGAAACTATGGCTACACCTTC. This encodes CASSGRGWSTGRNYGYTF.

V usage is TRBV7-3 and J usage is TRBJ1-1, with TRBD1 matching 7 bases. Per germline, CDR1 SGHTA and CDR2 FQGTGA. V lost 5 bases to trimming and J lost 5 bases; unmatched junction nucleotides: 8. The CDR3 contains 14 residues. CDR3 DNA: TGTGCCAGCAGCCAGGCGGCAGGGGGGACTGAAGCTTTCTTT. Translated, it gives CASSQAAGGTEAFF.

This clonotype was detected many times. This chain connects TRBV6-1 to TRBJ2-5, with D possibly being TRBD1 (6 bases). Deletions cut 2 bases from V and 2 bases from J, with 9 bases between. The germline V gene has CDR1 MNHNS and CDR2 SASEGT. This CDR3 contains 14 residues. CDR3 amino acids: CASSETTGQETQYF. The CDR3 DNA sequence: TGTGCCAGCAGTGAAACAACAGGGCAAGAGACCCAGTACTTC.